The present T cell receptor (beta chain) was sequenced within a study of T-cell memory formation after mild COVID-19. Study-wide results and caveats: Detection of some responders pre-infection suggested pre-existing cross-reactive memory T cells participated. Largely, contracting CD4+ clones fell within CM and EM, and contracting CD8+ clones within EMRA.

Constant-segment-primed 5'RACE gave TCR alpha and TCR beta cDNA libraries with sample barcodes and UMIs. Via MiXCR, TCRdb re-called the 5' RACE reads, giving one row per CDR3 protein. Among about 340,000 distinct CDR3 sequences listed, over 10% were seen once. The CDR3 contains 13 residues. Germline assignment: CDR1 SQVTM and CDR2 ANQGSEA. V trimming: 3 bases; J trimming: 4 bases; junction bases outside the gene matches: 6. With regard to this clonotype: The antigen remains undetermined.

This TCR derives from a man aged 18 to 29 who had mild COVID-19 (a few samples of this study predate the infection). Cell type and time point are not known. This chain uses TRBV29-1 with TRBJ2-7, with 7 nucleotides matching TRBD2. Sequenced material: PBMCs or a T cell subset sorted from them (not recorded which). CDR3 amino acids: CSVEAAGDYEQYF. DNA for the CDR3: TGCAGCGTTGAGGCGGCGGGGGATTACGAGCAGTACTTC.